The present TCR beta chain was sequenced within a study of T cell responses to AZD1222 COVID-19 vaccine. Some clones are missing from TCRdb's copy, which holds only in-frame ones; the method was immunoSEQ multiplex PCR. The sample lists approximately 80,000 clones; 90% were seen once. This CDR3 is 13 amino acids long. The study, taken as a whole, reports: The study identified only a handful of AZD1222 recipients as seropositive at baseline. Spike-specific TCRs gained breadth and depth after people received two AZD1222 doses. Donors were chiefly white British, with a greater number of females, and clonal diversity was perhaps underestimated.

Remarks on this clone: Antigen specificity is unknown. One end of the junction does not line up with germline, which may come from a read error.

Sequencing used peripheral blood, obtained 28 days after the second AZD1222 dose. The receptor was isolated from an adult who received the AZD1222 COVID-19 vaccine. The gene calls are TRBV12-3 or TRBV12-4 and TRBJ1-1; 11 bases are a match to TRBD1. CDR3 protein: CASSDRDRGKLVF. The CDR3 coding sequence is TGTGCCAGCAGTGACCGGGACAGGGGGAAGTTGGTCTTT.